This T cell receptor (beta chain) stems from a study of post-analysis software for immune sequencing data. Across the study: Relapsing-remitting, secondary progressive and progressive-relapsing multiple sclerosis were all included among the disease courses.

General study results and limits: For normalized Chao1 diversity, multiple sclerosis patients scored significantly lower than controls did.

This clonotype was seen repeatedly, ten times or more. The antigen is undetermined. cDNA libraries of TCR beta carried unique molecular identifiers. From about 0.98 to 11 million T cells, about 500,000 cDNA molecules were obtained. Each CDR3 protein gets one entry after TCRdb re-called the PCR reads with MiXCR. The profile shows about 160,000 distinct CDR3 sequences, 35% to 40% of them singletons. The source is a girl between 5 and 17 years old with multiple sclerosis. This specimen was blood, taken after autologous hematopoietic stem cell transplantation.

As DNA, the CDR3 is TGTGCCACCAGTGATTTCGCGGACAGGGGCAATCAGCCCCAGCATTTT. This translates into CATSDFADRGNQPQHF. The chain recombines TRBV24-1 with TRBJ1-5; 8 positions match TRBD1. The length of the CDR3 is 16 residues. Germline-derived CDR1 and CDR2 are KGHDR and SFDVKD. After removal of 1 base from V and 2 bases from J, the junction contained 3 bases not matched to a gene.